These T cell receptor beta chains were read from a single sample in a study of cytomegalovirus exposure and HLA in healthy donors. Produced via immunoSEQ multiplex PCR; TCRdb's table is partial and in-frame only. The sample includes about 150,000 clones, 80% of them seen just once. The sequencing sample was made of PBMCs. These receptors all stem from a male donor in good health and CMV-seropositive. CDR3s include the opening cysteine and the closing phenylalanine or tryptophan. A D gene is named only where the DNA matches it firmly. Size is stated for part of the rows, as once, few or many counts, or as a class when the clone is expanded.

clone_size | d_call | j_call | v_call | cdr3_length | cdr3_aa | cdr3_nt
once | - | TRBJ1-2 | TRBV2 | 14 | CASRLDSANYGYTF | TGTGCCAGCAGACTGGACAGCGCTAACTATGGCTACACCTTC
- | TRBD2 | TRBJ2-1 | TRBV4-3 | 18 | CASSQDVAGGILYNEQFF | TGCGCCAGCAGCCAAGACGTCGCGGGAGGTATCCTTTACAATGAGCAGTTCTTC
- | - | TRBJ2-5 | TRBV10-3 | 13 | CAISEEGSREQYF | TGTGCCATCAGTGAGGAGGGCTCGAGAGAGCAGTACTTC
- | - | TRBJ2-3 | TRBV9 | 12 | CASSVRGDTQYF | TGTGCCAGCAGCGTTCGGGGGGATACGCAGTATTTT
- | - | TRBJ1-4 | TRBV28 | 14 | CASSLAGVNEKLFF | TGTGCCAGCAGTTTAGCAGGGGTTAATGAAAAACTGTTTTTT
few | - | TRBJ2-7 | TRBV11-3 | 14 | CASSPRVGEYEQYF | TGTGCCAGCAGCCCCCGAGTGGGAGAGTACGAGCAGTACTTC
- | - | TRBJ1-2 | TRBV7-9 | 14 | CASSLDGRGHGYTF | TGTGCCAGCAGCTTAGATGGCAGGGGCCATGGCTACACCTTC
- | TRBD1 | TRBJ1-5 | TRBV18 | 15 | CASSPGTDSNQPQHF | TGTGCCAGCTCACCAGGGACAGATAGCAATCAGCCCCAGCATTTT
- | TRBD2 | TRBJ2-1 | TRBV9 | 16 | CASSVVAGGPYNEQFF | TGTGCCAGCAGCGTAGTAGCGGGAGGGCCGTACAATGAGCAGTTCTTC
- | - | TRBJ2-3 | TRBV5-1 | 14 | CASSLVEGTDTQYF | TGCGCCAGCAGCTTGGTGGAGGGTACAGATACGCAGTATTTT
- | TRBD1 | TRBJ2-3 | TRBV5-4 | 16 | CASSTPGQGGTDTQYF | TGTGCCAGCAGCACTCCGGGACAGGGAGGGACAGATACGCAGTATTTT
few | TRBD1 | TRBJ2-7 | TRBV19 | 14 | CASQSGTGPYEQYF | TGTGCCAGCCAGTCCGGGACAGGGCCCTACGAGCAGTACTTC
- | TRBD2 | TRBJ2-2 | TRBV6-4 | 16 | CASSKLAGAFTGELFF | TGTGCCAGCAGCAAACTAGCGGGAGCCTTCACCGGGGAGCTGTTTTTT
- | TRBD2 | TRBJ2-3 | TRBV19 | 16 | CASTLGTSGRADTQYF | TGTGCCAGTACCCTCGGGACTAGCGGGAGGGCGGATACGCAGTATTTT
- | TRBD1 | TRBJ1-1 | TRBV19 | 14 | CASSMTGVNTEAFF | TGTGCCAGTAGTATGACAGGGGTGAACACTGAAGCTTTCTTT
- | - | TRBJ2-3 | TRBV6-5 | 13 | CATRDTYTDTQYF | TGTGCCACACGGGACACCTACACAGATACGCAGTATTTT
- | - | TRBJ2-1 | TRBV9 | 11 | CASRLDNEQFF | TGTGCCAGCAGACTCGACAATGAGCAGTTCTTC
- | TRBD2 | TRBJ2-7 | TRBV7-8 | 15 | CASSLESGRNYEQYF | TGTGCCAGCAGCTTAGAGAGCGGGAGGAACTACGAGCAGTACTTC
- | - | TRBJ1-4 | TRBV30 | 13 | CAWSRTSDEKLFF | TGTGCCTGGAGTAGGACTTCTGATGAAAAACTGTTTTTT
once | - | TRBJ2-7 | TRBV7-9 | 15 | CSSSQNAGPAYEQYF | TGTTCCAGCAGCCAAAACGCTGGGCCTGCTTACGAGCAGTACTTC